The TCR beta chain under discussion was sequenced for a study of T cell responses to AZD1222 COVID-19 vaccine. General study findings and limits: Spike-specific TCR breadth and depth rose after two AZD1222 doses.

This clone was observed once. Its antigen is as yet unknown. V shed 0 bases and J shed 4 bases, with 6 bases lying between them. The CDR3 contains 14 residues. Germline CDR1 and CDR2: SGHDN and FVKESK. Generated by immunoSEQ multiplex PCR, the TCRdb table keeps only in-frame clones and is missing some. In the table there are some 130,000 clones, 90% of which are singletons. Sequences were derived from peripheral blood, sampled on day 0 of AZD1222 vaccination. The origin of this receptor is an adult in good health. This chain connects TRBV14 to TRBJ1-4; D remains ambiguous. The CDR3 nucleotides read TGTGCCAGCAGCCAAGATTTGGGTAATGAAAAACTGTTTTTT. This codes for CASSQDLGNEKLFF.